These 4 T cell receptor beta chains were sequenced from one sample in a study of response to subunit inactivated influenza vaccine. From the RT-PCR reads, TCRdb called clonotypes with MiXCR, one entry per CDR3 protein. The sample includes 540,000 or so distinct CDR3 sequences, 10% to 15% of them seen just once. This specimen consisted of PBMCs from blood, obtained roughly 47 days after vaccination. These receptors were obtained from a man aged 50-60 years who received an inactivated influenza vaccine.

This clonotype was observed a handful of times. CDR3 DNA: TGTGCCAGCAGTTACTCGGGACGGAGCCTCCCAGATACGCAGTATTTT. It specifies CASSYSGRSLPDTQYF. This chain connects TRBV6-5 to TRBJ2-3, with D perhaps given as TRBD1 or TRBD2 (5 bases each). The CDR3 has 16 residues. V lost 0 bases and J lost 4, with 14 bases in between. Germline V gives CDR1 MNHEY, CDR2 SVGAGI.

This clonotype was recorded many times. The chain links TRBV5-1 to TRBJ2-3, with no clear D. CDR1 SGHRS and CDR2 YFSETQ come from the germline V gene. This CDR3 has 14 residues. V lost 5 bases and J 0 bases, leaving 10 bases between the germline ends. The DNA for the CDR3 is TGCGCCAGCAGAACTCAGACTAGCACAGATACGCAGTATTTT. This codes for CASRTQTSTDTQYF.

V is TRBV20-1 and J is TRBJ1-1; D gene uncertain. V was cut by 3 bases and J by 6 bases, with 17 bases left in between. The CDR3 has 14 amino acids. Germline lookup yields CDR1 DFQATT and CDR2 SNEGSKA (reference sequence). This CDR3 is CSARLRSDLPEAFF. The CDR3 nucleotides read TGCAGTGCTAGGCTGAGGTCGGACCTCCCTGAAGCTTTCTTT.

This clonotype was observed at least ten times. This rearrangement joins TRBV7-2 to TRBJ1-2; maybe TRBD1 (6 bases). The germline V gene encodes CDR1 SGHTA and CDR2 FQGNSA. The V end was cut by 5 bases, the J end by 0 bases, with 10 bases between. The CDR3 length is 14 residues. CDR3 nucleotide sequence: TGTGCCAGCAGCCCCAGGACAGCTAACTATGGCTACACCTTC. Protein product: CASSPRTANYGYTF.